The 6 T cell receptor beta chains reported below all come from one sample, sequenced in a study of PD-1 blockade in classical Hodgkin lymphoma. Time point denoted: cycle 4 day 1 (C4D1), after six to seven weeks of nivolumab. All patients experienced relapse after autologous stem cell transplantation, and brentuximab vedotin exposure was variable. Clones were read by immunoSEQ multiplex PCR, and TCRdb kept only the in-frame ones, dropping some. The sample shows 50,000 or so clones, 65% to 80% of them seen only once. This specimen was peripheral blood mononuclear cells (PBMCs), taken before the fourth cycle of nivolumab. Receptor source: a human donor with classical Hodgkin lymphoma.

V gene TRBV6-1 combines with J gene TRBJ1-3; D unclear. V lost 6 bases and J 1 base, leaving 13 bases between the germline ends. This CDR3 spans 15 amino acids. Germline V gives CDR1 MNHNS, CDR2 SASEGT. CDR3 sequence: CASSASGTSGNTIYF. The CDR3 DNA reads as TGTGCCAGCAGCGCCTCGGGTACTTCTGGAAACACCATATATTTT.

The CDR3 region is CASSPGTGGYEQYF. DNA of the CDR3: TGCGCCAGCAGCCCCGGGACAGGGGGATACGAGCAGTACTTC. The chain links TRBV5-1 to TRBJ2-7; 11 bases align to TRBD1. This CDR3 is built from 14 residues. From germline, CDR1 is SGHRS and CDR2 YFSETQ. J gave up 4 bases and V 4 bases, and 4 bases lay outside the gene matches.

J is TRBJ1-4 and V is TRBV28; D gene uncertain. CDR1 and CDR2 from the germline V gene are MDHEN and SYDVKM. V lost 2 bases, J lost 7 bases, and 5 bases lay in between. This CDR3 contains 12 residues. The DNA of the CDR3 is TGTGCCAGCAGTTTAAAACGTGAAAAACTGTTTTTT. Translating it yields CASSLKREKLFF.

This CDR3 is CASSFNRDRGYQPQHF. As DNA, the CDR3 is TGTGCCAGCAGCTTCAATCGGGACAGGGGATACCAGCCCCAGCATTTT. V usage is TRBV7-8 and J usage is TRBJ1-5; 10 bases agree with TRBD1. Germline CDR1 SGHVS, CDR2 FQNEAQ. This CDR3 is 16 amino acids long. The V segment lost 3 bases and the J segment 7 bases; nucleotides outside the gene matches: 9.

V gene TRBV7-2 combines with J gene TRBJ2-4, with D possibly matching TRBD2 (5 bases). Trimming cost V 3 bases and J 0 bases, with 6 bases left between them. CDR1 is SGHTA and CDR2 is FQGNSA in the germline V gene. The CDR3 covers 14 residues. CDR3 DNA: TGTGCCAGCAGCTTCGGACTAGCCAAAAACATTCAGTACTTC. Translating gives CASSFGLAKNIQYF.

This rearrangement joins TRBV7-9 to TRBJ2-3; D not certain. V was trimmed by 1 base and J by 0 bases, leaving 11 bases between them. The CDR3 is made up of 16 amino acids. Germline CDR1 and CDR2: SEHNR and FQNEAQ (reference sequence). The CDR3 spells CASSLGLASSTDTQYF. The DNA of the CDR3 is TGTGCCAGCAGCTTAGGTTTAGCTTCTAGCACAGATACGCAGTATTTT.